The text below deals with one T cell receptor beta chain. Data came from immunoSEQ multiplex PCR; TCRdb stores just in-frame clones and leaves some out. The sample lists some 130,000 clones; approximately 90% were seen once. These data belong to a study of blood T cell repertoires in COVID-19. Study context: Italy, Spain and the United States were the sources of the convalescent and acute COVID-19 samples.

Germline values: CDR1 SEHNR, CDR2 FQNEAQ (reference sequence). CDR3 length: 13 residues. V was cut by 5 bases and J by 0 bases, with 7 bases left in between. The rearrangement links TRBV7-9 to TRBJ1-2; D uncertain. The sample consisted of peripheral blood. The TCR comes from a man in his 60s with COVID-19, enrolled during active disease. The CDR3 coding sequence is TGTGCCAGCAGCCCGAGCGCTAACTATGGCTACACCTTC. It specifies CASSPSANYGYTF. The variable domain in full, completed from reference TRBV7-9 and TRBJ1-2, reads DTGVSQNPRHKITKRGQNVTFRCDPISEHNRLYWYRQTLGQGPEFLTYFQNEAQLEKSRLLSDRFSAERPKGSFSTLEIQRTEQGDSAMYLCASSPSANYGYTFGSGTRLTVV.